A selection of T cell receptor beta chains follows, all from one sample in a study of blood T cell repertoires in COVID-19. TCRdb keeps only in-frame clones here, not all; method: immunoSEQ multiplex PCR. The data contain 300,000 to 350,000 clones, about 91% of them singletons. The sample consisted of peripheral blood. Receptor source: a woman between 25 and 40 years old with COVID-19, enrolled during active disease. The CDR3 runs from the conserved cysteine through the conserved F or W. Each record gives: J gene, clone size, V gene, D gene, CDR3 protein, CDR3 DNA. A D gene is named only where the DNA matches it firmly. A clone size is listed for some rows: how often the clone was seen (once, few, many), or a class if it is expanded.

j_gene: TRBJ1-5; abundance: NA; v_gene: TRBV3-1/TRBV3-2; d_gene: NA; CDR3aa: CASSQGRGGNQPQHF; CDR3nt: TGTGCCAGCAGCCAAGGGCGGGGGGGCAATCAGCCCCAGCATTTT
j_gene: TRBJ1-4; abundance: once; v_gene: TRBV27; d_gene: NA; CDR3aa: CASTRPPLGGEKLFF; CDR3nt: TGTGCCAGCACTCGCCCCCCGCTGGGGGGTGAAAAACTGTTTTTT
j_gene: TRBJ2-1; abundance: NA; v_gene: TRBV11-2; d_gene: TRBD2; CDR3aa: CASSSLRWGLGNEQFF; CDR3nt: TGTGCCAGCAGCTCCCTCCGGTGGGGACTAGGCAATGAGCAGTTCTTC
j_gene: TRBJ2-1; abundance: NA; v_gene: TRBV24-1; d_gene: NA; CDR3aa: CATQLQGFDEQFF; CDR3nt: TGTGCCACCCAACTTCAGGGGTTTGATGAGCAGTTCTTC
j_gene: TRBJ2-3; abundance: NA; v_gene: TRBV9; d_gene: NA; CDR3aa: CASSEGQGTDTQYF; CDR3nt: TGTGCCAGCAGCGAGGGACAAGGCACAGATACGCAGTATTTT
j_gene: TRBJ2-7; abundance: NA; v_gene: TRBV11-2; d_gene: TRBD1; CDR3aa: CASSVPGQGRREQYF; CDR3nt: TGTGCCAGCAGCGTGCCCGGACAGGGGCGAAGAGAGCAGTACTTC
j_gene: TRBJ1-2; abundance: NA; v_gene: TRBV7-8; d_gene: NA; CDR3aa: CATSPGNYGYTF; CDR3nt: TGTGCCACCAGTCCAGGCAACTATGGCTACACCTTC
j_gene: TRBJ2-1; abundance: NA; v_gene: TRBV18; d_gene: TRBD2; CDR3aa: CASSPLLAGGPDEQFF; CDR3nt: TGTGCCAGCTCACCGCTACTAGCGGGGGGGCCCGATGAGCAGTTCTTC
j_gene: TRBJ2-3; abundance: once; v_gene: TRBV7-9; d_gene: TRBD2; CDR3aa: CASSLPASGGYTDTQYF; CDR3nt: TGTGCCAGCAGCTTACCGGCTAGCGGGGGATACACAGATACGCAGTATTTT
j_gene: TRBJ1-1; abundance: NA; v_gene: TRBV13; d_gene: TRBD1; CDR3aa: CASRPGKRGQSEAFF; CDR3nt: TGTGCCAGCCGCCCAGGCAAAAGGGGGCAATCTGAAGCTTTCTTT
j_gene: TRBJ1-6; abundance: few; v_gene: TRBV11-2; d_gene: NA; CDR3aa: CASSPQRQANSPLHF; CDR3nt: TGTGCCAGCAGCCCCCAAAGACAGGCTAATTCACCCCTCCACTTT
j_gene: TRBJ2-7; abundance: NA; v_gene: TRBV5-1; d_gene: TRBD2; CDR3aa: CASSFAGGGDYYEQYF; CDR3nt: TGCGCCAGCAGCTTCGCGGGAGGGGGCGACTACTACGAGCAGTACTTC
j_gene: TRBJ1-1; abundance: NA; v_gene: TRBV6-1; d_gene: NA; CDR3aa: CASSEGGGPSAFF; CDR3nt: TGTGCCAGCAGTGAAGGGGGAGGGCCGTCCGCTTTCTTT
j_gene: TRBJ2-1; abundance: NA; v_gene: TRBV6-5; d_gene: TRBD2; CDR3aa: CASSYVTSVAEQFF; CDR3nt: TGTGCCAGCAGTTACGTGACTAGCGTAGCTGAGCAGTTCTTC
j_gene: TRBJ2-3; abundance: NA; v_gene: TRBV19; d_gene: TRBD2; CDR3aa: CASRSGRAPDTQYF; CDR3nt: TGTGCCAGTAGATCGGGGAGGGCCCCAGATACGCAGTATTTT
j_gene: TRBJ2-4; abundance: NA; v_gene: TRBV27; d_gene: NA; CDR3aa: CASSLTTRDLAKNIQYF; CDR3nt: TGTGCCAGCAGTTTAACGACAAGAGATTTAGCCAAAAACATTCAGTACTTC
j_gene: TRBJ1-3; abundance: NA; v_gene: TRBV21-1; d_gene: NA; CDR3aa: CASSNMLGLNSGNTIYF; CDR3nt: TGTGCCAGCAGCAATATGCTGGGGCTTAACTCTGGAAACACCATATATTTT
j_gene: TRBJ2-3; abundance: NA; v_gene: TRBV5-1; d_gene: TRBD2; CDR3aa: CASIIGGGDADTQYF; CDR3nt: TGCGCCAGCATTATCGGCGGGGGTGACGCAGATACGCAGTATTTT
j_gene: TRBJ1-2; abundance: NA; v_gene: TRBV6-5; d_gene: TRBD1; CDR3aa: CASRRTGFYGYTF; CDR3nt: TGTGCCAGCAGACGGACAGGGTTCTATGGCTACACCTTC
j_gene: TRBJ1-1; abundance: NA; v_gene: TRBV7-9; d_gene: NA; CDR3aa: CASSLGGEAVEAFF; CDR3nt: TGTGCCAGCAGCTTAGGTGGGGAGGCCGTTGAAGCTTTCTTT
j_gene: TRBJ2-3; abundance: once; v_gene: TRBV5-1; d_gene: NA; CDR3aa: CASSLEAGGSTDTQYF; CDR3nt: TGCGCCAGCAGCTTGGAAGCAGGGGGGAGCACAGATACGCAGTATTTT
j_gene: TRBJ1-2; abundance: NA; v_gene: TRBV18; d_gene: NA; CDR3aa: CASSPPTGDGYTF; CDR3nt: TGTGCCAGCTCACCACCAACGGGTGATGGCTACACCTTC
j_gene: TRBJ1-1; abundance: once; v_gene: TRBV5-1; d_gene: NA; CDR3aa: CASSLADRPTEAFF; CDR3nt: TGCGCCAGCAGCTTGGCCGACAGACCGACTGAAGCTTTCTTT
j_gene: TRBJ2-5; abundance: NA; v_gene: TRBV7-9; d_gene: NA; CDR3aa: CASSLGRGGGETQYF; CDR3nt: TGTGCCAGCAGCTTAGGCAGGGGCGGTGGAGAGACCCAGTACTTC
j_gene: TRBJ1-2; abundance: NA; v_gene: TRBV7-9; d_gene: NA; CDR3aa: CASSLGGAYGYTF; CDR3nt: TGTGCCAGCAGCTTAGGGGGCGCGTATGGCTACACCTTC
j_gene: TRBJ1-5; abundance: NA; v_gene: TRBV19; d_gene: TRBD1; CDR3aa: CASSIPQGRYADQPQHF; CDR3nt: TGTGCCAGTAGTATACCACAGGGGCGGTACGCAGATCAGCCCCAGCATTTT
j_gene: TRBJ2-1; abundance: NA; v_gene: TRBV2; d_gene: NA; CDR3aa: CASSQETGDNEQFF; CDR3nt: TGTGCCAGCAGTCAAGAGACGGGAGACAATGAGCAGTTCTTC
j_gene: TRBJ2-2; abundance: once; v_gene: TRBV5-1; d_gene: NA; CDR3aa: CASSLERIGELFF; CDR3nt: TGCGCCAGCAGCTTAGAGCGGATCGGGGAGCTGTTTTTT
j_gene: TRBJ1-4; abundance: NA; v_gene: TRBV5-8; d_gene: TRBD1; CDR3aa: CASSRARDRIFEKLFF; CDR3nt: TGTGCCAGCAGCAGGGCCCGGGACAGGATATTTGAAAAACTGTTTTTT
j_gene: TRBJ2-7; abundance: NA; v_gene: TRBV6-5; d_gene: NA; CDR3aa: CASSRGTYSYEQYF; CDR3nt: TGTGCCAGCAGCAGAGGGACATATTCCTACGAGCAGTACTTC
j_gene: TRBJ2-7; abundance: NA; v_gene: TRBV6-2/TRBV6-3; d_gene: TRBD1; CDR3aa: CASSYTPGQRSSYEQYF; CDR3nt: TGTGCCAGCAGTTACACACCGGGACAGCGCAGCTCCTACGAGCAGTACTTC
j_gene: TRBJ2-2; abundance: NA; v_gene: TRBV24-1; d_gene: NA; CDR3aa: CATSDLKQGNTGELFF; CDR3nt: TGTGCCACCAGTGATTTAAAACAGGGGAACACCGGGGAGCTGTTTTTT
j_gene: TRBJ1-1; abundance: NA; v_gene: TRBV6-5; d_gene: NA; CDR3aa: CASTGHLNTEAFF; CDR3nt: TGTGCCAGCACGGGTCATCTCAACACTGAAGCTTTCTTT
j_gene: TRBJ1-1; abundance: NA; v_gene: TRBV3-1/TRBV3-2; d_gene: NA; CDR3aa: CASSQAELLNTEAFF; CDR3nt: TGTGCCAGCAGCCAAGCGGAGCTCCTGAACACTGAAGCTTTCTTT
j_gene: TRBJ1-1; abundance: NA; v_gene: TRBV2; d_gene: NA; CDR3aa: CASSVLEGNTEAFF; CDR3nt: TGTGCCAGCAGTGTTCTGGAGGGAAACACTGAAGCTTTCTTT
j_gene: TRBJ2-1; abundance: NA; v_gene: TRBV3-1/TRBV3-2; d_gene: NA; CDR3aa: CASRRQDYNEQFF; CDR3nt: TGTGCCAGCAGAAGACAGGATTACAATGAGCAGTTCTTC
j_gene: TRBJ2-3; abundance: NA; v_gene: TRBV6-5; d_gene: TRBD1; CDR3aa: CASRFDRASTDTQYF; CDR3nt: TGTGCCAGCAGATTCGACAGGGCAAGCACAGATACGCAGTATTTT
j_gene: TRBJ1-4; abundance: once; v_gene: TRBV24-1; d_gene: NA; CDR3aa: CATSDSLRGKLFF; CDR3nt: TGTGCCACCAGTGATTCCTTACGGGGAAAACTGTTTTTT
j_gene: TRBJ2-7; abundance: NA; v_gene: TRBV4-3; d_gene: TRBD2; CDR3aa: CASSQGFSGGYEQYF; CDR3nt: TGCGCCAGCAGCCAAGGCTTTAGCGGGGGTTACGAGCAGTACTTC
j_gene: TRBJ1-2; abundance: NA; v_gene: TRBV5-4; d_gene: NA; CDR3aa: CASSLQGRALGYTF; CDR3nt: TGTGCCAGCAGCTTGCAGGGCAGGGCGTTGGGCTACACCTTC
j_gene: TRBJ1-5; abundance: once; v_gene: TRBV11-3; d_gene: TRBD1; CDR3aa: CASSPGTGDQPQHF; CDR3nt: TGTGCCAGCAGCCCTGGGACAGGGGATCAGCCCCAGCATTTT
j_gene: TRBJ1-2; abundance: few; v_gene: TRBV30; d_gene: NA; CDR3aa: CAWTQGTRGYTF; CDR3nt: TGTGCCTGGACCCAGGGGACGAGGGGCTACACCTTC
j_gene: TRBJ1-3; abundance: NA; v_gene: TRBV5-1; d_gene: NA; CDR3aa: CASSRDKSSGNTIYF; CDR3nt: TGCGCCAGCAGCAGGGACAAGAGCTCTGGAAACACCATATATTTT